What follows are 20 T cell receptor beta chains derived from one specimen sequenced in a study of T-cell memory formation after mild COVID-19. Each CDR3 protein is one row after TCRdb ran MiXCR on the 5' RACE reads. The repertoire holds around 300,000 distinct CDR3 sequences, roughly an eighth seen once, with under 25% in the top ten. Sequencing was carried out using PBMCs or a T cell subset sorted from them (not recorded which). All receptors come from a man younger than 30 who had mild COVID-19 (a few samples of this study predate the infection). Cell type and time point are not known.

This sequence joins TRBV7-3 and TRBJ1-2; D not resolved. The V and J ends lost 2 bases and 7 bases respectively, with 11 bases between them. The V gene's germline CDR1 is SGHTA and CDR2 FQGTGA. This CDR3 comprises 13 residues. The CDR3 region is CASSLQFGGGYTF. Written as DNA, the CDR3 is TGTGCCAGCAGCTTACAGTTCGGAGGTGGCTACACCTTC.

This clonotype was detected a few times. The chain combines TRBV20-1 with TRBJ1-2, with 7 bases matching TRBD1. CDR3 length: 13 amino acids. Germline loops: CDR1 DFQATT, CDR2 SNEGSKA (reference sequence). J was trimmed by 3 bases and V by 5 bases; bases with no gene match: 6. The CDR3 loop is CSAGQGEHYGYTF. The DNA for the CDR3 is TGCAGTGCTGGGCAGGGGGAGCACTATGGCTACACCTTC.

In DNA, the CDR3 is TGTGCCAGCAGCTCCCCCGGGACGGGATTATCCCAGTACTTC. Protein: CASSSPGTGLSQYF. The chain links TRBV6-2 or TRBV6-3 to TRBJ2-5; D possibly uses TRBD1 or TRBD2 (5 bases each). This CDR3 contains 14 residues. Between the trimmed V and J ends, which lost 6 bases and 9 bases, there was a span of 20 bases. The germline V gene encodes CDR1 MNHEY and CDR2 SVGEGT.

The V and J genes are TRBV7-6 and TRBJ2-7; D unresolved. CDR1 is SGHVS, CDR2 FNYEAQ, per germline. V lost 1 base and J lost 1, with 8 bases in between. This CDR3 is built from 14 residues. CDR3 region: CASSLEGLSYEQYF. The CDR3 DNA reads TGTGCCAGCAGCTTAGAAGGCTTATCCTACGAGCAGTACTTC.

This chain joins TRBV10-3 and TRBJ1-2; D remains unclear. Germline V gene lookup returns CDR1 ENHRY and CDR2 SYGVKD. The CDR3 length is 13 residues. The V end was cut by 3 bases, the J end by 2 bases, with 7 bases between. CDR3 nucleotides: TGTGCCATCAGTGAAGCAGACAACTATGGCTACACCTTC. Translating it yields CAISEADNYGYTF.

The table lists this clonotype with many counts. The CDR3 DNA sequence: TGCAGCGTTGTCGAGATCGGCTCCTACAATGAGCAGTTCTTC. It translates to CSVVEIGSYNEQFF. The chain couples TRBV29-1 to TRBJ2-1, with no clear D. The germline gives CDR1 SQVTM, CDR2 ANQGSEA. CDR3 length: 14 amino acids. Between the trimmed V and J ends, which lost 4 bases and 0 bases, there was a span of 10 bases.

CDR3 sequence reads: CASSHDGTRQYF. In nucleotides, the CDR3 is TGTGCCAGCAGCCACGACGGTACGAGGCAGTATTTT. The V call is TRBV6-2 or TRBV6-3, the J call TRBJ2-3; D remains unclear. V lost 6 bases, J lost 11 bases, and 15 bases lay in between. The CDR3 loop spans 12 amino acids. Germline loops: CDR1 MNHEY, CDR2 SVGEGT.

This clonotype has only a few counts. The V gene is TRBV29-1, the J gene TRBJ2-7, with unresolved D. The CDR3 runs 13 residues. The ends were cut back, 4 bases at V and 0 bases at J, with 10 bases in the middle. In germline, CDR1 is SQVTM, CDR2 ANQGSEA. The CDR3 spells CSVVTAGSYEQYV. DNA for the CDR3: TGCAGCGTTGTTACGGCCGGCTCCTACGAGCAGTACGTC.

This clonotype was counted at least ten times. The CDR3 loop is CSARDVGRENQPQHF. The DNA of the CDR3 is TGCAGTGCTAGAGATGTTGGTAGGGAAAATCAGCCCCAGCATTTT. V and J are TRBV20-1 and TRBJ1-5, with unresolved D. Trimming stripped 0 bases from V and 4 bases from J, with 13 bases between. The CDR3 has 15 residues. In germline, CDR1 is DFQATT, CDR2 SNEGSKA (reference sequence).

V is TRBV4-3 and J is TRBJ1-6; 8 bases map to TRBD1. V gave up 8 bases and J gave up 8 bases; unmatched junction bases: 5. CDR1 and CDR2 from the germline V gene are LGHNA and YSLEER. This CDR3 comprises 13 residues. CDR3 DNA sequence: TGCGCCAGCCAAGACAGGGGAGATTCACCCCTCCACTTT. Its protein is CASQDRGDSPLHF.

This clonotype turned up a few times. The rearrangement links TRBV4-3 to TRBJ2-2; the D gene is possibly TRBD2 (5 bases). The CDR3 is 16 amino acids. The germline V gene encodes CDR1 LGHNA and CDR2 YSLEER. Trimming removed 4 bases at V and 1 base at J, with 13 bases between. CDR3 in amino acids: CASSPGFGRNTGELFF. CDR3 nucleotides: TGCGCCAGCAGCCCCGGTTTTGGGAGGAACACCGGGGAGCTGTTTTTT.

A few counts support this clonotype. The chain uses TRBV6-2 or TRBV6-3 and TRBJ1-5; D gene ambiguous. Germline CDR1 reads MNHEY; CDR2 reads SVGEGT. V lost 2 bases and J lost 3, with 5 bases in between. The CDR3 spans 13 residues. This CDR3 reads CASSYGNNQPQHF. As DNA, the CDR3 is TGTGCCAGCAGTTACGGGAACAATCAGCCCCAGCATTTT.

The J gene is TRBJ2-5, the V gene TRBV4-3; 9 nucleotides line up with TRBD1. The CDR3 consists of 15 residues. CDR1 and CDR2 (germline): LGHNA, YSLEER. The trim removed 3 bases at V and 5 bases at J, leaving 7 bases unmatched. The CDR3, as DNA: TGCGCCAGCAGCCACCTAGGACAGGGGTACGAGACCCAGTACTTC. The encoded protein is CASSHLGQGYETQYF.

The V and J genes are TRBV18 and TRBJ1-1; the D is unclear. The CDR3 covers 13 residues. V was shortened by 7 bases and J by 0 bases, with 9 bases between the two germline ends. CDR1 and CDR2 (germline): KGHSH, LQKENI. For the CDR3, the DNA is TGTGCCAGCTGTCGAGGGCTGAACACTGAAGCTTTCTTT. As protein: CASCRGLNTEAFF.

V is TRBV15 and J is TRBJ2-6; no clear D. CDR1 LNHNV and CDR2 YYDKDF come from the germline V gene (reference sequence). The V gene lost 6 bases and the J gene lost 2 bases, with 2 bases spanning the gap. The CDR3 extends over 12 amino acids. CDR3 coding DNA: TGTGCCACCAGTCCTGGGGCCAACGTCCTGACTTTC. As protein: CATSPGANVLTF.

The table lists this clonotype with a few counts. This rearrangement joins TRBV6-2 or TRBV6-3 to TRBJ2-4; D may be TRBD1 or TRBD2 (5 bases each). Looked up from germline, CDR1 is MNHEY and CDR2 is SVGEGT. V was pared by 5 bases and J by 0 bases, with 17 bases between. The CDR3 loop spans 17 amino acids. CDR3 region: CASSNTGTYVAKNIQYF. The CDR3 nucleotides are TGTGCCAGCAGTAATACCGGGACGTACGTAGCCAAAAACATTCAGTACTTC.

This clonotype was counted between two and nine times. This chain links TRBV7-9 with TRBJ1-6; the D is unclear. The ends were cut back, 5 bases at V and 7 bases at J, with 9 bases in the middle. The CDR3 contains 13 residues. Germline assignment: CDR1 SEHNR and CDR2 FQNEAQ (reference sequence). CDR3 in DNA: TGTGCCAGCAGCCCGGACTGGAATTCACCCCTCCACTTT. This gives the protein CASSPDWNSPLHF.

This clonotype was seen more than once but under ten times. The chain combines TRBV5-4 with TRBJ1-2; TRBD1 matches at 9 bases. In germline, CDR1 is SGHNT, CDR2 YYREEE (reference sequence). This CDR3 has 16 residues. V dropped 4 bases and J dropped 6; count of bases not matched to a gene: 13. DNA of the CDR3: TGTGCCAGCAGCCCAAAGGGAGGACAGGGGAGAAATGGCTACACCTTC. Its translation: CASSPKGGQGRNGYTF.

This clonotype was detected ten times or more. The genes are TRBV7-2 and TRBJ2-3; 7 bases map to TRBD2. This CDR3 spans 15 amino acids. Per the germline V gene, CDR1 is SGHTA and CDR2 is FQGNSA. Trimming cost V 5 bases and J 3 bases; bases outside gene matches: 8. This CDR3 is CASSPQAGRTDTQYF. DNA for the CDR3: TGTGCCAGCAGCCCGCAAGCGGGGAGGACAGATACGCAGTATTTT.

This clonotype occurred a few times. The genes are TRBV12-3 or TRBV12-4 and TRBJ2-3; D gene ambiguous. The CDR3 totals 14 residues. Trimming stripped 3 bases from V and 3 bases from J, with 10 bases between. DNA of the CDR3: TGTGCCAGCAGTTTTGTACTGACAACAGATACGCAGTATTTT. It yields the protein CASSFVLTTDTQYF.